The 3 T cell receptor beta chains listed next were all sequenced from one sample in a study of PD-1 blockade in classical Hodgkin lymphoma. Some clones are missing from TCRdb's copy, which holds only in-frame ones; the method was immunoSEQ multiplex PCR. The sample has some 22,000 clones, 60% to 85% seen once. Every patient had relapsed following autologous stem cell transplantation, and cohorts differed in brentuximab vedotin exposure. The sequenced sample was peripheral blood mononuclear cells (PBMCs), obtained before the second cycle of nivolumab. These receptors came from a human donor with classical Hodgkin lymphoma.

The rearrangement uses TRBV5-1 and TRBJ2-5; D is undetermined. The CDR3 loop spans 13 amino acids. The V gene's germline CDR1 is SGHRS and CDR2 YFSETQ. V lost 3 bases and J 5 bases, leaving 11 bases between the germline ends. The CDR3 DNA reads TGCGCCAGCAGCTCACGACCCGGGGAGACCCAGTACTTC. This codes for CASSSRPGETQYF.

The V gene is TRBV29-1, the J gene TRBJ2-5, with a weak D call TRBD2 (5 bases). The CDR3 has 10 amino acids. Per the germline V gene, CDR1 is SQVTM and CDR2 is ANQGSEA. V was shortened by 4 bases and J by 7 bases, with 7 bases between the two germline ends. The DNA for the CDR3 is TGCAGCGTTGTCGCGGGGACCCAGTACTTC. This translates into CSVVAGTQYF.

This clone was detected only once. The chain joins TRBV11-2 to TRBJ2-7; the match to TRBD2 covers 9 bases. After removal of 0 bases from V and 7 bases from J, the junction contained 10 bases not matched to a gene. CDR3 length equals 16 residues. Germline CDR1 is SGHAT and CDR2 is FQNNGV. CDR3 region: CASSLEGASGIQEQYF. The DNA for the CDR3 is TGTGCCAGCAGCTTAGAGGGGGCTAGCGGGATTCAGGAGCAGTACTTC.